This T cell receptor (beta chain) derives from a study of glioma-infiltrating T cells after dendritic cell vaccination. As to time point: after dendritic cell vaccination, including at tumor progression/relapse. Germline-derived CDR1 and CDR2 are SGHRS and YFSETQ. The V end was cut by 1 base, the J end by 1 base, with 5 bases between. The CDR3 totals 14 residues. The table came from immunoSEQ multiplex PCR; TCRdb's copy has only in-frame clones and leaves some out. Of about 91,000 clones listed, 81% are singletons. The TCR was taken from a human donor with glioblastoma. The sample consisted of blood, taken after dendritic cell vaccination. The chain employs TRBV5-1 and TRBJ2-2, with D unclear. Here the CDR3 reads CASSLQRNTGELFF. The CDR3 DNA sequence: TGCGCCAGCAGCTTGCAGCGGAACACCGGGGAGCTGTTTTTT.